This TCR beta chain was sequenced in a study of early T cells in non-severe SARS-CoV-2 infection. Study-level background: The study sequenced bulk RNA from unsorted whole blood, with chains unpaired.

Germline V CDR1 and CDR2: SQVTM, ANQGSEA. CDR3 length: 12 amino acids. V dropped 6 bases and J dropped 7 bases, with 12 bases sitting between them. This clonotype turned up a few times. Each CDR3 protein is one row after TCRdb ran MiXCR on the 5' RACE reads. The sample carries about 79,000 distinct CDR3 sequences, about 13% recorded once. The sample was whole blood. The chain has TRBV29-1 and TRBJ2-2, with D possibly being TRBD1 or TRBD2 (5 bases each). The receptor was derived from an adult who was a healthcare worker with PCR-confirmed SARS-CoV-2 infection or an uninfected control (not recorded which). The CDR3 is CSVGDEDGELFF. The DNA for the CDR3 is TGCAGCGTCGGGGACGAGGACGGGGAGCTGTTTTTT.